A selection of T cell receptor beta chains follows, all from one sample in a study of blood T cell repertoires in COVID-19. Produced via immunoSEQ multiplex PCR; TCRdb's table is partial and in-frame only. The sample consists of 200,000 to 300,000 clones, just under 90% of them appearing once. The sequenced sample was PBMCs or T cells enriched from blood (not recorded which). The receptors derive from a man aged 50 to 59 who had been exposed to COVID-19. Both conserved end residues are part of each CDR3. The order of the fields is V gene, D gene, clone size, J gene, CDR3 protein, CDR3 DNA. D genes are given only for firm matches. Only some rows state a clone size, as once, few, many or a class for expanded clones.

TRBV5-4	TRBD2	-	TRBJ2-5	CASSPEGLAGAQRPQYF	TGTGCCAGCAGCCCGGAGGGACTAGCGGGGGCCCAGAGACCCCAGTACTTC
TRBV7-3	-	-	TRBJ1-5	CASSFNSNQPQHF	TGTGCCAGCAGCTTTAATAGCAATCAGCCCCAGCATTTT
TRBV11-2	-	-	TRBJ1-2	CASSLTSEYGYTF	TGTGCCAGCAGCTTAACCTCTGAGTATGGCTACACCTTC
TRBV28	-	-	TRBJ2-2	CASSLTGELFF	TGTGCCAGCAGCCTCACCGGGGAGCTGTTTTTT
TRBV7-2	-	-	TRBJ2-7	CASSLGLAPYEQYF	TGTGCCAGCAGCTTAGGGCTAGCGCCCTACGAGCAGTACTTC
TRBV2	-	-	TRBJ1-6	CASSELGVRNSPLHF	TGTGCCAGCAGTGAACTAGGGGTTCGGAATTCACCCCTCCACTTT
TRBV28	-	-	TRBJ1-3	CASSLPTGRSGNTIYF	TGTGCCAGCAGTCTCCCGACAGGCCGCTCTGGAAACACCATATATTTT
TRBV12-3/TRBV12-4	-	once	TRBJ1-5	CASSLTGNQPQHF	TGTGCCAGCAGTTTGACAGGCAATCAGCCCCAGCATTTT
TRBV7-6	TRBD2	once	TRBJ2-5	CASSRYPSTSGGAGETQYF	TGTGCCAGCAGCCGGTACCCCAGCACTAGCGGGGGGGCCGGAGAGACCCAGTACTTC
TRBV5-6	TRBD1	-	TRBJ2-2	CASRRTGPRTGELFF	TGTGCCAGCAGAAGGACAGGGCCACGCACCGGGGAGCTGTTTTTT
TRBV5-1	-	-	TRBJ1-1	CASSLSMNTEAFF	TGCGCCAGCAGCTTGTCAATGAACACTGAAGCTTTCTTT
TRBV7-3	TRBD1	-	TRBJ1-2	CASSPGQVGLGGYTF	TGTGCCAGCAGCCCCGGACAGGTTGGGCTGGGAGGCTACACCTTC
TRBV18	-	-	TRBJ1-6	CASTRGPGYNSPLHF	TGTGCCAGTACACGGGGTCCGGGCTATAATTCACCCCTCCACTTT
TRBV21-1	-	-	TRBJ1-1	CASSKFPAGRNTEAFF	TGTGCCAGCAGCAAATTCCCGGCAGGAAGGAACACTGAAGCTTTCTTT
TRBV6-4	-	few	TRBJ1-1	CASSEAGWSTEAFF	TGTGCCAGCAGTGAGGCGGGATGGAGCACTGAAGCTTTCTTT
TRBV5-1	-	-	TRBJ2-5	CASSLWGEETQYF	TGCGCCAGCAGCTTATGGGGCGAAGAGACCCAGTACTTC
TRBV5-4	-	-	TRBJ1-2	CASSLSQKSYGYTF	TGTGCCAGCAGCTTGTCACAGAAATCCTATGGCTACACCTTC
TRBV11-2	-	-	TRBJ1-1	CASSPLKGGGNTEAFF	TGTGCCAGCAGCCCACTGAAGGGAGGAGGGAACACTGAAGCTTTCTTT
TRBV5-1	-	-	TRBJ2-1	CASSLGSHNEQFF	TGCGCCAGCAGTTTGGGTTCTCACAATGAGCAGTTCTTC
TRBV2	TRBD1	-	TRBJ1-2	CASSGQGNGYTF	TGTGCCAGCAGTGGACAGGGGAATGGCTACACCTTC
TRBV2	-	-	TRBJ1-1	CASNGGGPVGRNTEAFF	TGTGCCAGCAACGGTGGAGGCCCGGTTGGACGGAACACTGAAGCTTTCTTT
TRBV5-3	-	-	TRBJ1-2	CARSLISGQQEGYTF	TGTGCCAGAAGCTTAATTTCCGGACAGCAGGAGGGCTACACCTTC
TRBV18	TRBD1	-	TRBJ1-4	CASSRRQGDNEKLFF	TGTGCCAGCTCACGCCGACAGGGGGATAATGAAAAACTGTTTTTT
TRBV12-3/TRBV12-4	-	-	TRBJ1-3	CASSFIGNTIYF	TGTGCCAGCAGTTTTATTGGAAACACCATATATTTT
TRBV4-1	TRBD1	-	TRBJ1-4	CASSQGPTGAANEKLFF	TGCGCCAGCAGCCAGGGACCCACAGGGGCGGCTAATGAAAAACTGTTTTTT
TRBV18	TRBD1	-	TRBJ2-2	CASSRQGAIAGELFF	TGTGCCAGCTCACGTCAGGGGGCAATCGCCGGGGAGCTGTTTTTT
TRBV6-5	-	-	TRBJ2-6	CASRKRSGANVLTF	TGTGCCAGCAGAAAGAGGTCTGGGGCCAACGTCCTGACTTTC
TRBV29-1	-	few	TRBJ1-3	CSSLDNSGNTIYF	TGCAGCTCCCTCGACAACTCTGGAAACACCATATATTTT
TRBV5-4	-	-	TRBJ2-2	CASSSQPDRNTGELFF	TGTGCCAGCAGCTCCCAACCGGACAGAAACACCGGGGAGCTGTTTTTT
TRBV28	-	-	TRBJ1-2	CASSTPARGSYGYTF	TGTGCCAGCAGTACACCGGCCAGGGGCAGCTATGGCTACACCTTC
TRBV20-1	TRBD1	-	TRBJ1-4	CSAGGTARLFF	TGCAGTGCTGGGGGGACAGCCAGACTGTTTTTT
TRBV19	TRBD2	-	TRBJ2-1	CASSITGTSGGQFF	TGTGCCAGTAGTATAACGGGGACTAGCGGCGGGCAGTTCTTC
TRBV12-3/TRBV12-4	TRBD2	-	TRBJ2-1	CASSLQREASQFF	TGTGCCAGCAGTTTACAGCGGGAGGCTTCCCAGTTCTTC
TRBV28	-	-	TRBJ2-2	CASSLNDRGELFF	TGTGCCAGCAGTTTGAATGACAGGGGGGAGCTGTTTTTT
TRBV12-3/TRBV12-4	-	-	TRBJ1-5	CASSLSYQPQHF	TGTGCCAGCAGTTTGTCTTATCAGCCCCAGCATTTT
TRBV19	-	-	TRBJ1-4	CASSISGGDEKLFF	TGTGCCAGTAGTATATCGGGGGGCGATGAAAAACTGTTTTTT
TRBV9	TRBD2	-	TRBJ2-1	CASSVMALAGTQSSYNEQFF	TGTGCCAGCAGCGTAATGGCACTAGCGGGAACCCAGAGCTCCTACAATGAGCAGTTCTTC
TRBV4-1	TRBD2	-	TRBJ2-5	CASSPGEWPGLADQETQYF	TGCGCCAGCAGCCCAGGCGAGTGGCCGGGACTAGCGGACCAAGAGACCCAGTACTTC
TRBV5-1	TRBD1	-	TRBJ2-3	CASRRDLTGAADTQYF	TGCGCCAGCAGACGGGACCTGACAGGGGCGGCAGATACGCAGTATTTT
TRBV9	-	few	TRBJ1-3	CASSLDMSSGNTIYF	TGTGCCAGCAGCTTAGACATGTCCTCTGGAAACACCATATATTTT
TRBV7-9	TRBD1	-	TRBJ2-1	CASSLVPGQRNEQFF	TGTGCCAGCAGCTTAGTACCGGGACAGCGCAATGAGCAGTTCTTC
TRBV19	TRBD1	-	TRBJ1-2	CASSFPDRGVYGYTF	TGTGCCAGTAGTTTTCCGGACAGGGGCGTCTATGGCTACACCTTC
TRBV20-1	-	-	TRBJ1-2	CSASGAGDGYGYTF	TGCAGTGCTAGTGGGGCAGGGGATGGGTATGGCTACACCTTC
TRBV6-5	TRBD1	once	TRBJ1-2	CASSYSGQGLYGYTF	TGTGCCAGCAGTTACTCGGGACAGGGTCTCTATGGCTACACCTTC
TRBV27	-	-	TRBJ2-7	CASSPTVKPYEQYF	TGTGCCAGCAGTCCCACGGTAAAGCCCTACGAGCAGTACTTC
TRBV30	-	-	TRBJ1-2	CACFKGFLYYGYTF	TGTGCCTGCTTCAAGGGGTTCCTCTACTATGGCTACACCTTC